This passage covers 24 T cell receptor beta chains from one sample sequenced in a study of CXCR3-negative and CXCR3-positive naive CD8 T cells. The TRB cDNA libraries were prepared by 5' RACE with UMI labels. For each CDR3 protein, TCRdb gives one entry from its re-call of the 5' RACE reads, without DNA. The sample is made up of about 120,000 distinct CDR3 sequences, and the top ten hold 0.29% of it. Sequencing was done on a sample of naive CXCR3- CD8+ T cells from blood. The subset denotes: CD45RO-CCR7+CD27+CD95- naive CD8+ T cells lacking CXCR3 (TNR3-). The receptors stem from a human donor in good health. Some clones in this sample may be carry-over from other donors' samples.

The chain joins TRBV7-9 to TRBJ2-7. CDR3 length equals 15 residues. Germline values: CDR1 SEHNR, CDR2 FQNEAQ (reference sequence). The CDR3 loop is CASSSLLGRGYEQYF.

The genes are TRBV20-1 and TRBJ2-1. The CDR3 has 12 amino acids. Germline V gives CDR1 DFQATT, CDR2 SNEGSKA (reference sequence). The chain's CDR3 is CSARGDKNEQFF.

This chain's CDR3 is CASSLSAAGETQYF. The rearrangement uses TRBV28 and TRBJ2-5; the D call from TCRdb, TRBD2, cannot be confirmed without DNA. The CDR3 consists of 14 residues. CDR1 is MDHEN, CDR2 SYDVKM, per germline.

The J gene is TRBJ2-3, the V gene TRBV29-1; TCRdb's assignment of TRBD1 cannot be checked, as there is no DNA. The CDR3 contains 20 residues. Germline CDR1 reads SQVTM; CDR2 reads ANQGSEA. This CDR3 is CSVQGAGGSGGGSSTDTQYF.

The chain couples TRBV13 to TRBJ2-7; absent DNA, TCRdb's TRBD1 call cannot be checked. This CDR3 contains 16 residues. Germline V gene data show CDR1 as PRHDT and CDR2 as FYEKMQ (reference sequence). CDR3 residues: CASSFQGARNSYEQYF.

V gene TRBV10-3 combines with J gene TRBJ2-3; the TCRdb call, TRBD2, lacks DNA for checking. CDR1 is ENHRY, CDR2 SYGVKD, per germline. The CDR3 consists of 15 residues. CDR3 in amino acids: CAISETSGSADTQYF.

The V gene is TRBV5-1, the J gene TRBJ2-1; TCRdb designates TRBD1, a call that cannot be tested without DNA. The CDR3 extends over 14 amino acids. Per germline, CDR1 SGHRS and CDR2 YFSETQ. The CDR3 is CASSTYFGGYEQFF.

This sequence joins TRBV28 and TRBJ2-7; the D call from TCRdb, TRBD2, cannot be confirmed without DNA. Germline V gene data show CDR1 as MDHEN and CDR2 as SYDVKM. This CDR3 has 15 amino acids. The CDR3 reads CASSLPGLRFYEQYF.

The rearrangement joins TRBV24-1 to TRBJ1-5; the TRBD1 assignment by TCRdb is unverifiable without DNA. CDR1 and CDR2 from the germline V gene are KGHDR and SFDVKD. This CDR3 spans 15 amino acids. The CDR3 sequence: CATSGGGGSNQPQHF.

V gene TRBV29-1 combines with J gene TRBJ2-2; TCRdb gives TRBD2 as the D gene, but with no DNA this cannot be confirmed. Per germline, CDR1 SQVTM and CDR2 ANQGSEA. This CDR3 comprises 12 residues. The CDR3 loop is CSAEGEGGELFF.

V is TRBV28 and J is TRBJ2-1; TCRdb's D call, TRBD1, is unchecked because there is no DNA. The germline gives CDR1 MDHEN, CDR2 SYDVKM. The CDR3 is made up of 14 amino acids. This CDR3 reads CASSPHRVGNEQFF. The full variable domain, in which reference TRBV28 and TRBJ2-1 provide the parts outside the CDR3, is DVKVTQSSRYLVKRTGEKVFLECVQDMDHENMFWYRQDPGLGLRLIYFSYDVKMKEKGDIPEGYSVSREKKERFSLILESASTNQTSMYLCASSPHRVGNEQFFGPGTRLTVL.

V and J are TRBV6-6 and TRBJ2-7; checking the TCRdb D call of TRBD1 is not possible without DNA. The CDR3 is 16 amino acids. CDR1 is MNHNY and CDR2 is SVGAGI in the germline V gene (reference sequence). CDR3: CASRTTRRDSPYEQYF.

V is TRBV20-1 and J is TRBJ2-3. CDR1 is DFQATT, CDR2 SNEGSKA, per germline (reference sequence). This CDR3 is 14 amino acids long. CDR3 loop: CSARLEDSTDTQYF.

The chain joins TRBV20-1 to TRBJ2-7; TCRdb lists TRBD1, though no DNA is available to test this call. The CDR3 runs to 13 residues. Germline V gives CDR1 DFQATT, CDR2 SNEGSKA (reference sequence). The CDR3 protein is CSLRWTGRCEQYF.

The rearrangement joins TRBV21-1 to TRBJ2-1. TRBV21-1 is assigned pseudogene status. This CDR3 has 14 residues. The CDR3 sequence: CASSKGFADNEQFF.

This rearrangement joins TRBV4-3 to TRBJ1-2. Germline-derived CDR1 and CDR2 are LGHNA and YSLEER. The length of the CDR3 is 15 residues. CDR3 loop: CASSHVKAPTYGYTF.

The J gene is TRBJ2-7, the V gene TRBV27. This CDR3 has 13 residues. Germline CDR1 and CDR2: MNHEY and SMNVEV (reference sequence). The CDR3 sequence is CASSYGVTYEQYF.

The V and J genes are TRBV11-2 and TRBJ2-7. Germline CDR1 reads SGHAT; CDR2 reads FQNNGV. The CDR3 loop spans 15 amino acids. This CDR3 reads CASSLEGRSSYEQYF.

The chain recombines TRBV20-1 with TRBJ2-1. Germline V gives CDR1 DFQATT, CDR2 SNEGSKA (reference sequence). The CDR3 sequence is 14 residues long. The CDR3 loop reads CSARDGRSYNEQFF.

The V and J genes are TRBV20-1 and TRBJ2-3; the D gene TCRdb calls, TRBD2, cannot be checked with no DNA. Germline loops: CDR1 DFQATT, CDR2 SNEGSKA (reference sequence). The CDR3 has 14 residues. CDR3 in amino acids: CSALSGARTDTQYF.

This chain joins TRBV19 and TRBJ1-5. The CDR3 is made up of 13 amino acids. Germline CDR1 is LNHDA and CDR2 is SQIVND (reference sequence). The CDR3: CAARSYSNQPQHF.

The rearrangement links TRBV6-5 to TRBJ2-7; TCRdb calls TRBD2, which cannot be checked without DNA. From germline, CDR1 is MNHEY and CDR2 SVGAGI. This CDR3 contains 15 residues. CDR3: CASSASSGAPYEQYF.

The rearrangement links TRBV11-3 to TRBJ2-1. The CDR3 totals 15 residues. Per germline, CDR1 SGHNT and CDR2 YENEEA. CDR3 protein: CASSLASTAYNEQFF. The entire variable domain, with the rest obtained from reference TRBV11-3 and TRBJ2-1, is as follows: EAGVVQSPRYKIIEKKQPVAFWCNPISGHNTLYWYLQNLGQGPELLIRYENEEAVDDSQLPKDRFSAERLKGVDSTLKIQPAELGDSAVYLCASSLASTAYNEQFFGPGTRLTVL.

V is TRBV7-3 and J is TRBJ2-2; TCRdb's D gene call, TRBD1, goes unchecked for lack of DNA. This CDR3 has 13 amino acids. Germline-derived CDR1 and CDR2 are SGHTA and FQGTGA. CDR3 region: CASRAGGTGELFF. Using reference TRBV7-3 and TRBJ2-2 for the parts outside the CDR3, the full variable domain is GAGVSQTPSNKVTEKGKYVELRCDPISGHTALYWYRQSLGQGPEFLIYFQGTGAADDSGLPNDRFFAVRPEGSVSTLKIQRTERGDSAVYLCASRAGGTGELFFGEGSRLTVL.